Shown below are 29 T cell receptor beta chains from a single sample sequenced in a study of CD8 T cells in Susac syndrome. RNA in amounts of about 0.45 to 1 ug was reverse transcribed with random hexamers. In TCRdb, the immunoSEQ multiplex PCR reads were re-called with MiXCR into one record per CDR3 protein. This repertoire shows some 110,000 distinct CDR3 sequences, around 94% found once; its top ten account for around 0.085%. Sequencing input: CD4+ T cells from PBMCs. The source is a human donor with multiple sclerosis.

V and J are TRBV7-2 and TRBJ2-7; 9 bases align to TRBD1. Germline CDR1 reads SGHTA; CDR2 reads FQGNSA. The CDR3 is 15 amino acids. The V segment lost 5 bases and the J segment 3 bases; nucleotides outside the gene matches: 8. CDR3 sequence (DNA): TGTGCCAGCAGCATCACCGGGACAGGGAGCTACGAGCAGTACTTC. Translating it yields CASSITGTGSYEQYF.

The chain links TRBV5-1 to TRBJ2-7; 9 nucleotides agree with TRBD1. The CDR3 runs to 14 residues. The V gene's germline CDR1 is SGHRS and CDR2 YFSETQ. V lost 4 bases to trimming and J lost 1 base; unmatched junction nucleotides: 3. The CDR3 reads CASSTGGGSYEQYF. The CDR3 nucleotides read TGCGCCAGCAGCACAGGGGGCGGGTCCTACGAGCAGTACTTC.

The chain carries TRBV7-9 and TRBJ2-7, with 10 bases matching TRBD1. This CDR3 has 17 amino acids. Germline trimming cut 5 bases from V and 0 bases from J; bases unmatched to any gene: 10. Germline values: CDR1 SEHNR, CDR2 FQNEAQ (reference sequence). The CDR3 nucleotides read TGTGCCAGCAGCCGACAGGGGGCGGCCCGCTACTCCTACGAGCAGTACTTC. It yields the protein CASSRQGAARYSYEQYF.

The V gene is TRBV30, the J gene TRBJ2-1; 10 bases fit TRBD2. The junction had 17 bases not matched to a gene; V was cut back by 3 bases and J by 9 bases. The V gene's germline CDR1 is GTSNPN and CDR2 SVGIG (reference sequence). This CDR3 is built from 17 residues. The CDR3 loop is CAWRRGVRSGGALEQFF. The CDR3 DNA sequence: TGTGCCTGGAGAAGAGGTGTTCGGAGCGGGGGGGCCCTTGAGCAGTTCTTC.

The V and J genes are TRBV6-5 and TRBJ1-2, with D perhaps TRBD1 (5 bases). V was cut by 2 bases and J by 8 bases, with 6 bases left in between. Germline-derived CDR1 and CDR2 are MNHEY and SVGAGI. There are 11 residues in the CDR3. The CDR3 sequence: CASSYEGGYTF. The CDR3 DNA is TGTGCCAGCAGTTACGAGGGGGGCTACACCTTC.

V is TRBV9 and J is TRBJ2-1; the D gene is possibly TRBD1 (6 bases). CDR3 size: 15 residues. Trimming removed 0 bases at V and 0 bases at J, with 7 bases between. Germline V lookup: CDR1 SGDLS, CDR2 YYNGEE. As DNA, the CDR3 is TGTGCCAGCAGCGTAGCGGACAGCTCCTACAATGAGCAGTTCTTC. Encoded protein: CASSVADSSYNEQFF.

The rearrangement joins TRBV7-9 to TRBJ2-1, with 14 bases fitting TRBD2. V gave up 4 bases and J gave up 9 bases; unmatched junction bases: 2. CDR1 is SEHNR and CDR2 is FQNEAQ in the germline V gene (reference sequence). The CDR3 is made up of 14 amino acids. The CDR3 here is CASSSGTSGGEQFF. The CDR3, as DNA: TGTGCCAGCAGCTCCGGGACTAGCGGGGGTGAGCAGTTCTTC.

The sample holds one count of this clonotype. V and J are TRBV3-1 and TRBJ2-3, with 11 positions matching TRBD2. Looked up from germline, CDR1 is LGHDT and CDR2 is YNNKEL (reference sequence). The ends lost 4 bases at V and 8 bases at J; junction bases unmatched: 11. The CDR3 is made up of 16 amino acids. In DNA, the CDR3 is TGTGCCAGCAGCCTTGGTAATCGACTAGCGGGGACTACGCAGTATTTT. It specifies CASSLGNRLAGTTQYF.

This chain connects TRBV3-1 to TRBJ2-1; 12 bases fit TRBD1. V lost 6 bases and J lost 5; bases outside the gene matches: 8. Germline V gene lookup returns CDR1 LGHDT and CDR2 YNNKEL (reference sequence). The CDR3 loop spans 16 amino acids. DNA of the CDR3: TGTGCCAGCAGTCATCCGGGACAGGGGGCCGACAATGAGCAGTTCTTC. Residues: CASSHPGQGADNEQFF.

The chain couples TRBV3-1 to TRBJ1-3; TRBD1 matches at 9 bases. J was trimmed by 2 bases and V by 4 bases; bases with no gene match: 0. Germline V gives CDR1 LGHDT, CDR2 YNNKEL (reference sequence). The CDR3 is 14 residues long. The CDR3 protein is CASSRDRAGNTIYF. CDR3 bases: TGTGCCAGCAGCCGGGACAGGGCTGGAAACACCATATATTTT.

This chain links TRBV7-8 with TRBJ1-4, with D uncertain. The CDR3 is made up of 13 amino acids. Trimming took off 3 bases at V and 8 bases at J, with 10 bases between the two ends. Per germline, CDR1 SGHVS and CDR2 FQNEAQ. The CDR3 is CASSFAEREKLFF. CDR3 in DNA: TGTGCCAGCAGCTTTGCTGAGAGGGAAAAACTGTTTTTT.

This chain links TRBV5-1 with TRBJ1-1; tentatively, D is TRBD1 (5 bases). This CDR3 is built from 14 residues. The V gene lost 0 bases and the J gene lost 4 bases, with 10 bases spanning the gap. In germline, CDR1 is SGHRS, CDR2 YFSETQ. Here the CDR3 DNA reads TGCGCCAGCAGCTTGGACAGGCTGGGCACTGAAGCTTTCTTT. It codes for CASSLDRLGTEAFF.

This clonotype was seen just once. This chain uses TRBV7-9 with TRBJ1-2; 7 bases agree with TRBD1. V lost 4 bases, J lost 6 bases, and 8 bases stayed unmatched. CDR3 length: 14 residues. Germline CDR1 SEHNR, CDR2 FQNEAQ (reference sequence). The CDR3 here is CASSSDREEDGYTF. The CDR3, as DNA: TGTGCCAGCAGCTCTGACAGGGAGGAAGATGGCTACACCTTC.

The chain is built from TRBV6-1 and TRBJ1-5, with TRBD1 matching over 7 bases. Germline assignment: CDR1 MNHNS and CDR2 SASEGT. The CDR3 runs 15 residues. J gave up 5 bases and V 4 bases, and 8 bases lay outside the gene matches. Here the CDR3 reads CASSGAGGSYQPQHF. The CDR3 nucleotides are TGTGCCAGCAGTGGAGCAGGGGGGTCGTATCAGCCCCAGCATTTT.

This clonotype came up once. V and J are TRBV20-1 and TRBJ2-6; weak D call: TRBD2 (5 bases). This CDR3 is built from 15 residues. V lost 3 bases to trimming and J lost 2 bases, with 11 bases between them. Germline V lookup: CDR1 DFQATT, CDR2 SNEGSKA (reference sequence). CDR3 loop: CSASMEEAGANVLTF. Written as DNA, the CDR3 is TGCAGTGCTAGTATGGAGGAAGCTGGGGCCAACGTCCTGACTTTC.

The V and J genes are TRBV18 and TRBJ2-3, with D possibly being TRBD2 (6 bases). This CDR3 spans 15 amino acids. Germline V CDR1 and CDR2: KGHSH, LQKENI. The ends were cut back, 4 bases at V and 5 bases at J, with 16 bases in the middle. The CDR3 nucleotides are TGTGCCAGCTCACAAATACGGGGGAAAGGAGATACGCAGTATTTT. Protein: CASSQIRGKGDTQYF.

This chain uses TRBV4-1 with TRBJ2-7; 10 bases line up with TRBD1. Per germline, CDR1 MGHRA and CDR2 YSYEKL. The CDR3 contains 14 residues. The trim removed 4 bases at V and 9 bases at J, leaving 9 bases unmatched. The CDR3 sequence is CASSPPGQGRGQYF. DNA of the CDR3: TGCGCCAGCAGCCCGCCGGGACAGGGGAGAGGGCAGTACTTC.

This clonotype showed up just a few times. The chain carries TRBV7-9 and TRBJ2-7; 11 nucleotides match TRBD2. The CDR3 extends over 14 amino acids. Germline CDR1 and CDR2: SEHNR and FQNEAQ (reference sequence). Trimming cost V 3 bases and J 2 bases; bases outside gene matches: 0. CDR3 residues: CASSFSGGAYEQYF. In nucleotides, the CDR3 is TGTGCCAGCAGCTTTAGCGGGGGGGCCTACGAGCAGTACTTC.

V is TRBV3-1 and J is TRBJ1-2; possible D gene TRBD1, 6 bases. Germline CDR1 reads LGHDT; CDR2 reads YNNKEL (reference sequence). This CDR3 has 15 residues. The germline V and J ends were trimmed by 0 bases and 6 bases, with 14 bases remaining between them. CDR3 amino acids: CASSQEYGGRDGYTF. The CDR3 DNA reads TGTGCCAGCAGCCAAGAATACGGGGGGCGAGATGGCTACACCTTC.

This chain connects TRBV19 to TRBJ1-1; the match to TRBD1 covers 8 bases. CDR3 length: 12 amino acids. Per the germline V gene, CDR1 is LNHDA and CDR2 is SQIVND (reference sequence). With 3 bases clipped from V and 8 bases from J, the junction kept 2 bases outside the gene matches. The CDR3 protein is CASSIRTGEAFF. CDR3 nucleotides: TGTGCCAGTAGTATTAGGACAGGGGAAGCTTTCTTT.

This sequence joins TRBV12-3 or TRBV12-4 and TRBJ1-1, with a tentative D call TRBD1 (5 bases). Trimming pared 5 bases from V and 6 bases from J, leaving 13 bases between. The CDR3 runs 13 residues. The CDR3 DNA reads as TGTGCCAGCAGTCAGGGCCTCCGGGCTGAAGCTTTCTTT. It encodes CASSQGLRAEAFF.

The rearrangement joins TRBV6-5 to TRBJ1-5; D remains unclear. The CDR3 sequence is 18 residues long. V lost 2 bases to trimming and J lost 3 bases, with 20 bases between them. From germline, CDR1 is MNHEY and CDR2 SVGAGI. CDR3 residues: CASSYPVRVANSNQPQHF. CDR3 sequence (DNA): TGTGCCAGCAGTTACCCGGTCAGAGTAGCCAATTCCAATCAGCCCCAGCATTTT.

The genes are TRBV12-5 and TRBJ1-5; the D is unclear. Germline CDR1 LGHNT, CDR2 FRNRAP. The CDR3 contains 14 residues. The germline V and J ends were trimmed by 6 bases and 0 bases, with 9 bases remaining between them. Here the CDR3 reads CASGREHSNQPQHF. The DNA for the CDR3 is TGTGCTAGTGGAAGAGAACATAGCAATCAGCCCCAGCATTTT.

The CDR3 DNA sequence: TGCGCCAGCAGCCAAGATGTCGGTGGGGTCGGGTACTTC. The encoded protein is CASSQDVGGVGYF. The chain combines TRBV4-3 with TRBJ2-7, with D hard to call. The germline V and J ends were trimmed by 0 bases and 12 bases, with 15 bases remaining between them. The CDR3 length is 13 residues. The V gene's germline CDR1 is LGHNA and CDR2 YSLEER.

The CDR3 reads CASSFRLKDHNEQFF. CDR3 bases: TGTGCCAGCTCATTCCGGCTGAAGGACCACAATGAGCAGTTCTTC. The genes are TRBV18 and TRBJ2-1, with D unresolved. Looked up from germline, CDR1 is KGHSH and CDR2 is LQKENI. CDR3 length equals 15 residues. The V gene lost 5 bases and the J gene lost 5 bases, with 16 bases spanning the gap.

In this sample, this clonotype turned up a few times. V and J are TRBV27 and TRBJ1-6; D is uncertain. This CDR3 spans 15 amino acids. V lost 0 bases, J lost 7 bases, and 10 bases lay in between. Germline V gene data show CDR1 as MNHEY and CDR2 as SMNVEV (reference sequence). Written as DNA, the CDR3 is TGTGCCAGCAGTTTATCGAGTCCAGGCAATTCACCCCTCCACTTT. Its translation is CASSLSSPGNSPLHF.

The chain joins TRBV20-1 to TRBJ2-1; D gene uncertain. CDR3 length: 11 residues. Germline V gene data show CDR1 as DFQATT and CDR2 as SNEGSKA (reference sequence). Trimming removed 3 bases at V and 3 bases at J, with 3 bases between. CDR3 protein: CSASLYNEQFF. CDR3 nucleotide sequence: TGCAGTGCTAGCCTCTACAATGAGCAGTTCTTC.

This clonotype is a singleton in its sample. V and J are TRBV20-1 and TRBJ2-7; TRBD2 agrees at 11 bases. V lost 5 bases and J lost 2; bases outside the gene matches: 2. Germline CDR1 is DFQATT and CDR2 is SNEGSKA (reference sequence). The CDR3 is 13 amino acids. This CDR3 reads CSAPSGGTYEQYF. As DNA, the CDR3 is TGCAGTGCTCCTAGCGGGGGGACCTACGAGCAGTACTTC.

The chain uses TRBV28 and TRBJ1-1; TRBD1 aligns across 9 bases. The J segment lost 5 bases and the V segment lost 5 bases, leaving 12 bases of the junction unmatched. Germline CDR1 and CDR2: MDHEN and SYDVKM. The CDR3 is made up of 16 amino acids. CDR3 in amino acids: CASSTSGQGTETEAFF. In nucleotides, the CDR3 is TGTGCCAGCAGTACCTCAGGACAGGGGACAGAAACTGAAGCTTTCTTT.